A selection of T cell receptor beta chains follows, all from one sample in a study of blood T cell repertoires in COVID-19. The method was immunoSEQ multiplex PCR; TCRdb's version includes in-frame clones alone and lacks a portion of them. The top ten clones hold roughly 4.8% of a sample with some 270,000 clones, 80% to 90% of them seen once. The source material was peripheral blood. All receptors come from a woman aged 35 to 49 who had recovered from COVID-19. Both conserved end residues are part of each CDR3. Clone size is stated in some rows and not others, as once, few, many or a class when expanded.

V: TRBV6-5; J: TRBJ1-2; size: NA; CDR3: CASRTGFGYTF
V: TRBV12-3/TRBV12-4; J: TRBJ2-7; size: NA; CDR3: CASGRVSYEQYF
V: TRBV7-9; J: TRBJ1-1; size: many; CDR3: CASISQGLLTEAFF
V: TRBV5-5; J: TRBJ1-5; size: NA; CDR3: CASSSQLDSNQPQHF
V: TRBV19; J: TRBJ2-2; size: NA; CDR3: CASSSRQGVTGELFF
V: TRBV2; J: TRBJ1-3; size: NA; CDR3: CASRTGGPGNTIYF
V: TRBV2; J: TRBJ1-2; size: NA; CDR3: CASKTTGFYGYTF
V: TRBV7-9; J: TRBJ1-2; size: NA; CDR3: CASSSRQVGTLNGYTF
V: TRBV24-1; J: TRBJ2-1; size: NA; CDR3: CATSDEVSGRTYNEQFF
V: TRBV11-2; J: TRBJ1-5; size: once; CDR3: CASSLRGQPQHF
V: TRBV14; J: TRBJ1-2; size: NA; CDR3: CASSKSQNYGYTF
V: TRBV4-1; J: TRBJ2-5; size: NA; CDR3: CASSQGSGGYQETQYF
V: TRBV10-3; J: TRBJ1-3; size: NA; CDR3: CAINGDSGNTIYF
V: TRBV19; J: TRBJ2-3; size: NA; CDR3: CASRDRTSSDTDTQYF
V: TRBV4-1; J: TRBJ2-7; size: NA; CDR3: CASSQDPGQGGYEQYF
V: TRBV18; J: TRBJ1-2; size: NA; CDR3: CASSGLDYGYTF
V: TRBV3-1/TRBV3-2; J: TRBJ2-1; size: NA; CDR3: CASSWTGPYNEQFF
V: TRBV30; J: TRBJ1-1; size: NA; CDR3: CAWSVPGFYTEAFF
V: TRBV7-2; J: TRBJ1-2; size: NA; CDR3: CASSLFRETNYGYTF
V: TRBV15; J: TRBJ2-7; size: NA; CDR3: CATSGTVSYEQYF
V: TRBV5-6; J: TRBJ2-3; size: NA; CDR3: CASSRGTGVTYF
V: TRBV29-1; J: TRBJ2-7; size: NA; CDR3: CSVTVSYEQYF
V: TRBV28; J: TRBJ1-2; size: few; CDR3: CASRTSIRYGYTF
V: TRBV19; J: TRBJ2-3; size: NA; CDR3: CASSTSGSADTQYF
V: TRBV2; J: TRBJ1-1; size: NA; CDR3: CASSEGHGGGNEAFF
V: TRBV11-3; J: TRBJ2-2; size: NA; CDR3: CASSDSGRGYTGELFF
V: TRBV12-3/TRBV12-4; J: TRBJ2-5; size: once; CDR3: CASSFSETQYF
V: TRBV6-5; J: TRBJ2-1; size: NA; CDR3: CASSKTGGPYNEQFF
V: TRBV11-3; J: TRBJ1-1; size: once; CDR3: CASSPRTGVAAFF
V: TRBV5-5; J: TRBJ1-1; size: NA; CDR3: CASSRSVPNTEAFF
V: TRBV5-4; J: TRBJ1-1; size: once; CDR3: CASSWGAGEAFF
V: TRBV7-2; J: TRBJ2-3; size: NA; CDR3: CASSQDGPLDTQYF
V: TRBV18; J: TRBJ2-3; size: NA; CDR3: CASSPPREGTDTQYF
V: TRBV9; J: TRBJ1-3; size: NA; CDR3: CASSVEVDWVGAGNTIYF
V: TRBV10-3; J: TRBJ2-2; size: NA; CDR3: CAISGRSSGDPSGELFF
V: TRBV6-5; J: TRBJ1-6; size: NA; CDR3: CASSMTVNSPLHF
V: TRBV7-2; J: TRBJ2-3; size: once; CDR3: CASSLGTSGERTDTQYF
V: TRBV7-9; J: TRBJ1-1; size: NA; CDR3: CASSLARRYDTEAFF
V: TRBV6-5; J: TRBJ2-1; size: NA; CDR3: CATLSAGAYNEQFF
V: TRBV7-3; J: TRBJ1-2; size: NA; CDR3: CASSTTGNYGYTF
V: TRBV12-5; J: TRBJ1-1; size: NA; CDR3: CASGWEGRGVAFF
V: TRBV5-6; J: TRBJ2-4; size: NA; CDR3: CASSGGTERDIQYF
V: TRBV5-1; J: TRBJ1-2; size: once; CDR3: CASTRQGFGRTGYTF